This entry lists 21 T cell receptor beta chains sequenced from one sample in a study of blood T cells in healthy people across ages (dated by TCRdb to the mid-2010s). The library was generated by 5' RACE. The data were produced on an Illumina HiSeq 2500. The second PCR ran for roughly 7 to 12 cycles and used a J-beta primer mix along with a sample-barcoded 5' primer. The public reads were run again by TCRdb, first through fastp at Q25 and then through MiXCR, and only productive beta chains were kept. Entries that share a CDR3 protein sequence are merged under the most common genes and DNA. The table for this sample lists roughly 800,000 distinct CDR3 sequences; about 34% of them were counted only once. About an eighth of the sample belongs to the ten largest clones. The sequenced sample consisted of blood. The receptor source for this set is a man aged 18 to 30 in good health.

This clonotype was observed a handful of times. CDR3 bases: TGTGCCAGTAGTATACAGGGTTGGGGGGGGGCCTCCAAAAACATTCAGTACTTC. Translating gives CASSIQGWGGASKNIQYF. This chain joins TRBV19 and TRBJ2-4; tentative D call: TRBD2 (7 bases). Trimming cost V 2 bases and J 2 bases, with 19 bases left between them. The CDR3 has 18 residues. Germline V gene lookup returns CDR1 LNHDA and CDR2 SQIVND (reference sequence).

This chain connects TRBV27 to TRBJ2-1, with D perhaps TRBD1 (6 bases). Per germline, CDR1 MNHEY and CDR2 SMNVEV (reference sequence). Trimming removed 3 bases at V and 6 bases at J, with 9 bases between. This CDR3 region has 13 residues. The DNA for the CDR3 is TGTGCCAGCAGTTTTACCAGGGGCAATGAGCAGTTCTTC. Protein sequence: CASSFTRGNEQFF.

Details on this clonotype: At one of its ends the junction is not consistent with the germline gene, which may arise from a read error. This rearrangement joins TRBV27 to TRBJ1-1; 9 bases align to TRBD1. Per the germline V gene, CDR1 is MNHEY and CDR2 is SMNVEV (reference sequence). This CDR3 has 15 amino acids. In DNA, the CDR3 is TGTGCCGGCAGGGGGACAGGGTCGGGGGAGACTGAAGCTTTCTTT. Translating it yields CAGRGTGSGETEAFF.

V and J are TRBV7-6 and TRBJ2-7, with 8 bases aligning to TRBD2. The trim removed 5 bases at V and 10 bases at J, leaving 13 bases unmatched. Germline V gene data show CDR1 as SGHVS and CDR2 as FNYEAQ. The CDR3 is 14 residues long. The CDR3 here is CASSPRTRREAQYF. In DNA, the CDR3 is TGTGCCAGCAGCCCCCGGACTAGGCGGGAGGCCCAGTACTTC.

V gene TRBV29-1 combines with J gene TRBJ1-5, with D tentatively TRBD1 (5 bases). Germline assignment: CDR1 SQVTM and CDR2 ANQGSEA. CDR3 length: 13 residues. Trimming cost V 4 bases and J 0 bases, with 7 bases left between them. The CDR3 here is CSVAGSSNQPQHF. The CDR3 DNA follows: TGCAGCGTTGCAGGGAGTAGCAATCAGCCCCAGCATTTT. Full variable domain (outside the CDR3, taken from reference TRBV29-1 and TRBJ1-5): SAVISQKPSRDICQRGTSLTIQCQVDSQVTMMFWYRQQPGQSLTLIATANQGSEATYESGFVIDKFPISRPNLTFSTLTVSNMSPEDSSIYLCSVAGSSNQPQHFGDGTRLSIL.

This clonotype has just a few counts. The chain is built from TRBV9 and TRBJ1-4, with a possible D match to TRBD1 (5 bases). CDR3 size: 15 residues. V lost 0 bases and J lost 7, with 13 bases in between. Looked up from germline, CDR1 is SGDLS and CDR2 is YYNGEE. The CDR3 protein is CASSVAEGSGEKLFF. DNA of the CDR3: TGTGCCAGCAGCGTAGCTGAGGGGAGTGGTGAAAAACTGTTTTTT.

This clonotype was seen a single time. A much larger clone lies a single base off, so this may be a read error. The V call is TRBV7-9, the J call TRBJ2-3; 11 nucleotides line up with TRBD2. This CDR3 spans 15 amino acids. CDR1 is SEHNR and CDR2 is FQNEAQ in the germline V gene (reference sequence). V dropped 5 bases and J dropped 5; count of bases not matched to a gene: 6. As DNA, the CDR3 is TGTGCCAGCAGCCCGACTAGCGGGGTCATAGATACGCAGTATTTT. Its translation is CASSPTSGVIDTQYF.

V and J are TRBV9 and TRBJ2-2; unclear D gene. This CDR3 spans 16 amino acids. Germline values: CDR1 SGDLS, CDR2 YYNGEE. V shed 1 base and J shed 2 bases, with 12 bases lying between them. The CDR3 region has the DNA TGTGCCAGCAGCGTATTCCACAGCCCTAACACCGGGGAGCTGTTTTTT. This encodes CASSVFHSPNTGELFF.

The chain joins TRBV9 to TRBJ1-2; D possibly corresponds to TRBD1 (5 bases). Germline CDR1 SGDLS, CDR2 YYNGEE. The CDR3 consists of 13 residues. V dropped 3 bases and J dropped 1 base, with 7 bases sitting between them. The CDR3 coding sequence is TGTGCCAGCAGCGAGGGGTATAACTATGGCTACACCTTC. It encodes CASSEGYNYGYTF.

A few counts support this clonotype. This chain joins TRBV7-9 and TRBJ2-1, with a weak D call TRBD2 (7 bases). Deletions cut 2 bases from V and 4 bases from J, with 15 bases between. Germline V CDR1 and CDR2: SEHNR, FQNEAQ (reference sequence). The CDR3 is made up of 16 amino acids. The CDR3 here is CASSLKGGGPYNEQFF. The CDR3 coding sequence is TGTGCCAGCAGCTTAAAGGGCGGGGGCCCTTACAATGAGCAGTTCTTC.

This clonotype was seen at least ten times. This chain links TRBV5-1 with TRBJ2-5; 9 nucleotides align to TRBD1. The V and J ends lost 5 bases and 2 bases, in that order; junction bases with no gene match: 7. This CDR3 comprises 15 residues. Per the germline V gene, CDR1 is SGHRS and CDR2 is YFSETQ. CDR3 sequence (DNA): TGCGCCAGCAGTACGGACAGGGGTCCACAAGAGACCCAGTACTTC. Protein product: CASSTDRGPQETQYF.

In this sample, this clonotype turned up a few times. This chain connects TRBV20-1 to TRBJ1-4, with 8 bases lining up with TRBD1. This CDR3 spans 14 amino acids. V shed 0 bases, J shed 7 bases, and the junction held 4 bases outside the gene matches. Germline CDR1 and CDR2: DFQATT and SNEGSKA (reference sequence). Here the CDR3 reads CSARDTGGSEKLFF. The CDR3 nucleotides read TGCAGTGCTAGAGATACAGGGGGTAGTGAAAAACTGTTTTTT.

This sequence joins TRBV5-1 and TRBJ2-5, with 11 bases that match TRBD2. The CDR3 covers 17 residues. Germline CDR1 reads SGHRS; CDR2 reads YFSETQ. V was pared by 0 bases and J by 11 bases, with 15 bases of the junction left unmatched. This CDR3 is CASSLAPTSGVNNEQYF. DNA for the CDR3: TGCGCCAGCAGCTTGGCCCCGACTAGCGGGGTGAACAATGAGCAGTACTTC.

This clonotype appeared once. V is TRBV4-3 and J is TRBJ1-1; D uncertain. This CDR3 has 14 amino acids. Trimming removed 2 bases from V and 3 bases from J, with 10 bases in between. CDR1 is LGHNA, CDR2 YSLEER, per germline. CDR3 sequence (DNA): TGCGCCAGCAGCCAATGGCCTGGAGACACTGAAGCTTTCTTT. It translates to CASSQWPGDTEAFF.

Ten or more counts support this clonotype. CDR3 sequence reads: CSARGQGASGEQFF. The CDR3 DNA is TGCAGTGCTAGGGGACAGGGGGCGTCAGGTGAGCAGTTCTTC. The chain joins TRBV20-1 to TRBJ2-1; 12 bases match TRBD1. The germline CDR1 and CDR2 sequences are DFQATT and SNEGSKA (reference sequence). The CDR3 contains 14 residues. V lost 3 bases and J lost 9; bases outside the gene matches: 6.

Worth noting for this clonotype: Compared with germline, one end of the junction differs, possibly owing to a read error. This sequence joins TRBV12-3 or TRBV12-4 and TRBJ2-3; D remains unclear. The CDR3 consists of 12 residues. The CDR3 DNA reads TGTGCCAGCAGTCTAAGAGGAGATATGCAGTATTTT. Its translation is CASSLRGDMQYF.

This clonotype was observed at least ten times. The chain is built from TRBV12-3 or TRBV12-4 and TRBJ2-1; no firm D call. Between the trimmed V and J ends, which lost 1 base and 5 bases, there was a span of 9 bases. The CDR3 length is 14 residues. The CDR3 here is CASSLDLADNEQFF. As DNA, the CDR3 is TGTGCCAGCAGTTTAGACCTCGCCGACAATGAGCAGTTCTTC.

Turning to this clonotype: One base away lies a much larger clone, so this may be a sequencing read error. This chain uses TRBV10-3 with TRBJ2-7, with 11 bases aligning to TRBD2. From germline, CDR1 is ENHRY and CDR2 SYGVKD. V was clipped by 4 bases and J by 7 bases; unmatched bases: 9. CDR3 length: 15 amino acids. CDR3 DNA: TGTGCCATCAGTGGATCCGGGACTAGCGGTAATGAGCAGTACTTC. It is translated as CAISGSGTSGNEQYF.

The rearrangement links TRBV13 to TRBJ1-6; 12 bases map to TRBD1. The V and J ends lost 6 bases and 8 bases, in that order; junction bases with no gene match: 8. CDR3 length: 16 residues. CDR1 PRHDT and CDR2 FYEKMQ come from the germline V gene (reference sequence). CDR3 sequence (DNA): TGTGCCAGCAGTTACGGGACAGGGGGCCAGTATTCACCCCTCCACTTT. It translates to CASSYGTGGQYSPLHF.

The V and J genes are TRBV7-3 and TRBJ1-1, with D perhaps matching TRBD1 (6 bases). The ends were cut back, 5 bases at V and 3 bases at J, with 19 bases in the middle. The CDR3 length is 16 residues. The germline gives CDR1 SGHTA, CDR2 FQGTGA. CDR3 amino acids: CASSTQPGTFDTEAFF. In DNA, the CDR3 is TGTGCCAGCAGCACCCAACCCGGGACATTCGACACTGAAGCTTTCTTT.

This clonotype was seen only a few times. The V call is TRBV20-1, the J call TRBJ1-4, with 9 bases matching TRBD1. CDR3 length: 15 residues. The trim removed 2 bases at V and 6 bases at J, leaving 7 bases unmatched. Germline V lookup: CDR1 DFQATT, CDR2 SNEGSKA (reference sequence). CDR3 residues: CSARLITGGDEKLFF. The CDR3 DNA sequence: TGCAGTGCTAGACTAATCACAGGGGGCGATGAAAAACTGTTTTTT.